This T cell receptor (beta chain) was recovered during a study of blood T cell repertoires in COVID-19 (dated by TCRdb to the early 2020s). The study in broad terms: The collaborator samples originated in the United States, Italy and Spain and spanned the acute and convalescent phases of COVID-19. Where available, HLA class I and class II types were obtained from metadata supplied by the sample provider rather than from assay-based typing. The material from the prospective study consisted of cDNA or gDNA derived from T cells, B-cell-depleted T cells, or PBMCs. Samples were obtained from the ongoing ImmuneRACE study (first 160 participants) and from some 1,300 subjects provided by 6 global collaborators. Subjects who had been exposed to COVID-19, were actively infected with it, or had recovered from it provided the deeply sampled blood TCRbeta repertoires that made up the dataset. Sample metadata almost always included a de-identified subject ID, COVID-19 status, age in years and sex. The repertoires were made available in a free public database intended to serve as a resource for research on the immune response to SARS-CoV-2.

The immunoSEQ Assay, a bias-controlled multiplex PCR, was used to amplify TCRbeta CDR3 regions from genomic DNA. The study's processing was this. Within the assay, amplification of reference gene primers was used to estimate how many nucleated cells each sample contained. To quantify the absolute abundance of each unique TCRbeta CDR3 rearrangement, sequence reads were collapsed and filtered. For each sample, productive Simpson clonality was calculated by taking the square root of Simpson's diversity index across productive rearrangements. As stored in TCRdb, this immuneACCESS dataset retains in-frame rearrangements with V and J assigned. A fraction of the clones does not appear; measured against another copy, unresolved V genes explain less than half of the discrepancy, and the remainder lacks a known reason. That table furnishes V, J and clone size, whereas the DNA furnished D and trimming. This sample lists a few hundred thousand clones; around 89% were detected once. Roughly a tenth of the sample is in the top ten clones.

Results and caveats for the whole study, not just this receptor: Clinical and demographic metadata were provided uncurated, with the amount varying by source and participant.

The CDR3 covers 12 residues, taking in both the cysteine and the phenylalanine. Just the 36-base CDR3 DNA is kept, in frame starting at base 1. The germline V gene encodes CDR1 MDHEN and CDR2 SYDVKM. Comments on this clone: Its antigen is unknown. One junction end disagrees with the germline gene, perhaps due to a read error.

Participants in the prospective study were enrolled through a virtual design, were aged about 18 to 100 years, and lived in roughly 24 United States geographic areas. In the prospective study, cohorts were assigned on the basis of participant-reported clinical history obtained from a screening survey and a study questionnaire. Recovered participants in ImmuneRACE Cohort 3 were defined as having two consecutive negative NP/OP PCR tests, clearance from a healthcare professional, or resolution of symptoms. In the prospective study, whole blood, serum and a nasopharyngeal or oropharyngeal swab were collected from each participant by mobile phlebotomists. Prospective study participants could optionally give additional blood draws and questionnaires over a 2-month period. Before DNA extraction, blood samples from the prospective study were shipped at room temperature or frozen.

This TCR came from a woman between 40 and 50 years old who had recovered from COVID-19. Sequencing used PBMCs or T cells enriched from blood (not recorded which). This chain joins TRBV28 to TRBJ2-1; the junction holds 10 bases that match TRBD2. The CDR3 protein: CASSSLLAGMLF. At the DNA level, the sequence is TGTGCCAGCAGTTCATTACTAGCGGGAATGCTCTTC.